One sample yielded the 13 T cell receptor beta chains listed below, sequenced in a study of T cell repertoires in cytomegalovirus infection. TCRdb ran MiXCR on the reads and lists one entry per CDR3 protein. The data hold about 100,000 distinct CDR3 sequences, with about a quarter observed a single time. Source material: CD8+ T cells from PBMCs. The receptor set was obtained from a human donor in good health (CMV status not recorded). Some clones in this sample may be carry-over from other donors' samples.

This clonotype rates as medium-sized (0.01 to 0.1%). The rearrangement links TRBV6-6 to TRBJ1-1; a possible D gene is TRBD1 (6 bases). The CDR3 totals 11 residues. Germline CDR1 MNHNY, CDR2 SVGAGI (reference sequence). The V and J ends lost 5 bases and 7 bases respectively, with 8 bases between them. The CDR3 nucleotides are TGTGCCAGCAGTAGGGACATTGAAGCTTTCTTT. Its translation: CASSRDIEAFF.

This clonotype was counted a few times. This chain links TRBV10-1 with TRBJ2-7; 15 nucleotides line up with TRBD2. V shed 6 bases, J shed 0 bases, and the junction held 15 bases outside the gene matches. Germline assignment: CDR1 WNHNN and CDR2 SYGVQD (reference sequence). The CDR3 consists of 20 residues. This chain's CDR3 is CASSPGLAGGQRESSYEQYF. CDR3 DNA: TGCGCCAGCAGCCCGGGACTAGCGGGAGGCCAAAGGGAAAGCTCCTACGAGCAGTACTTC.

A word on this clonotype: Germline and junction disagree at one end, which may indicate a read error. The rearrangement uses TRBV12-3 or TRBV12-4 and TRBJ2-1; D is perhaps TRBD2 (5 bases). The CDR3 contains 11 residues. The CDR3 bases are TGTGCCAGCAGTTCTGGACTTACACTAATCTTC. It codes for CASSSGLTLIF.

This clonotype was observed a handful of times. Here the CDR3 reads CASSQAGGTMNTEAFF. In DNA, the CDR3 is TGTGCCAGCAGTCAGGCGGGGGGCACGATGAACACTGAAGCTTTCTTT. The chain links TRBV6-1 to TRBJ1-1; weak D call: TRBD1 (6 bases). V lost 5 bases and J lost 0, with 16 bases in between. CDR3 length: 16 amino acids. CDR1 and CDR2 (germline): MNHNS, SASEGT.

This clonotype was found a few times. The CDR3 sequence: CASSASGTGDNQPQHF. As DNA, the CDR3 is TGTGCCAGCAGCGCGAGCGGGACAGGGGACAATCAGCCCCAGCATTTT. The V call is TRBV9, the J call TRBJ1-5; TRBD1 matches 10 bases. V lost 3 bases, J lost 3 bases, and 6 bases stayed unmatched. The CDR3 is 16 residues long. Germline-derived CDR1 and CDR2 are SGDLS and YYNGEE.

CDR3 region: CASRVEGSYEQYF. The CDR3 DNA reads TGTGCCAGCAGGGTTGAGGGATCCTACGAGCAGTACTTC. The rearrangement links TRBV7-2 to TRBJ2-7, with D perhaps matching TRBD2 (5 bases). This CDR3 is built from 13 residues. The V gene's germline CDR1 is SGHTA and CDR2 FQGNSA. Trimming shortened V by 6 bases and J by 1 base, and 10 bases separated the two germline ends.

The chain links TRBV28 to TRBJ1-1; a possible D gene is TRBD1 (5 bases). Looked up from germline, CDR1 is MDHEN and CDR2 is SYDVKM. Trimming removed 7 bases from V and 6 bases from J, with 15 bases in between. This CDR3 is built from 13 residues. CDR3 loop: CASKLLDSPEAFF. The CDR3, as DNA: TGTGCCAGCAAACTCCTCGACAGCCCTGAAGCTTTCTTT.

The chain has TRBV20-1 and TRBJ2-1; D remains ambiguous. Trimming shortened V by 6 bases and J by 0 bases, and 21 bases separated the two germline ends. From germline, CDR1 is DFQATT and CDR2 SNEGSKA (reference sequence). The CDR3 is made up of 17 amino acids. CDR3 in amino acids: CSAHPPGAKRSYNEQFF. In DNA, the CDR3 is TGCAGTGCCCATCCCCCCGGAGCCAAACGCTCCTACAATGAGCAGTTCTTC.

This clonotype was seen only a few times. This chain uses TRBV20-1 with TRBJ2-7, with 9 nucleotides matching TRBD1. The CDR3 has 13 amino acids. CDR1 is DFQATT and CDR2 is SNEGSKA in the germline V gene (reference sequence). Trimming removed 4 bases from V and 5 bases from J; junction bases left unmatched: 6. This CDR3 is CSATGTGIHEQYF. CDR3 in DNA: TGCAGTGCTACCGGGACAGGGATACACGAGCAGTACTTC.

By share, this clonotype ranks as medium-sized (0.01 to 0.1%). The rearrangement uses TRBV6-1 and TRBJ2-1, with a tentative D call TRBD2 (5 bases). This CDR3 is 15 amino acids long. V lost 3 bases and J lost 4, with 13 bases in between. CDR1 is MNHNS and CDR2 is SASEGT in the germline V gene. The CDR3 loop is CASSDGGSGYNEQFF. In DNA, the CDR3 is TGTGCCAGCAGTGACGGTGGGAGTGGATACAATGAGCAGTTCTTC.

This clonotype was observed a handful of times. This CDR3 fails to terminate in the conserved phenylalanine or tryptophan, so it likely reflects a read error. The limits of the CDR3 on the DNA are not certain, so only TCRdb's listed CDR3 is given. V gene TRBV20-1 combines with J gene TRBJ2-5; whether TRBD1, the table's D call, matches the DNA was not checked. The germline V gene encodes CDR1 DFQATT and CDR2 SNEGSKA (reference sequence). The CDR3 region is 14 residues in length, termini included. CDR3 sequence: CSASPGGGQEPSKI.

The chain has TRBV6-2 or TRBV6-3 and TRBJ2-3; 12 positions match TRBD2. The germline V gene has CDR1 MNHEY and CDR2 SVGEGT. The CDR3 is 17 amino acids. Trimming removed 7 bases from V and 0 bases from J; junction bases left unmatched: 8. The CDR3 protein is CASTRLAGETSTDTQYF. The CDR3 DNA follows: TGTGCCAGCACCCGACTAGCGGGGGAGACTAGCACAGATACGCAGTATTTT.

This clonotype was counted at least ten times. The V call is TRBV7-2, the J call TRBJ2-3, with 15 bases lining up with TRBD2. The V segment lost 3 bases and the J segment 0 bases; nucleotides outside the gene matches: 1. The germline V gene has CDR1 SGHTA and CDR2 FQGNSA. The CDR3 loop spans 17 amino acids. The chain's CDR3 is CASSLGLAGGSTDTQYF. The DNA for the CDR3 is TGTGCCAGCAGCTTGGGACTAGCGGGAGGAAGCACAGATACGCAGTATTTT.